Given below is one TCR beta chain in context. The specificity of this receptor is unknown. Base qualities were left out, and no much larger clone turns up one base away. This entry comes from a study of OX40 agonist ivuxolimab in advanced cancers. Describing the broader study: Ivuxolimab was an agonistic, fully human IgG2 monoclonal antibody directed against OX40 (CD134), a costimulatory receptor. Intravenous ivuxolimab was administered to patients every 2 weeks at six dose levels: 0.01, 0.1, 0.3, 1.5, 3 and 10 mg/kg. Of the approximately 50 patients in dose escalation, about 20 had hepatocellular carcinoma, some 15 had melanoma, 9 had renal cell carcinoma and 9 had head and neck cancer. In the dose-escalation cohort, around four fifths of patients were male, and the mean age was approximately 60 years, with a range of about 23 to 85. Prior anti-PD-1, anti-PD-L1 or anti-CTLA-4 therapy was permitted, and checkpoint inhibitors had been received by under 50% of dose-escalation patients. Partial responses were achieved by three dose-escalation patients, of whom one had hepatocellular carcinoma and two had cutaneous melanoma. Peripheral TCRbeta sequencing aimed to test whether ivuxolimab altered TCR sequence diversity and caused clonal T-cell expansion. The paper covers the monotherapy dose-escalation part of the phase I ivuxolimab trial, which included N of about 50 patients. Summary of the overall study and its limitations: After ivuxolimab, expanded clones were on average more numerous among CD8+ T cells than among CD4+ T cells. Clonal expansion of both CD4+ and CD8+ blood T cells was observed from baseline to week 6 at doses 0.1 to 3.0 mg/kg. Antigen specificity was not determined for the clonally expanded peripheral T cells. Low levels of normalized T-cell clonal expansion were also seen in some patients who did not respond. In the 0.1-3.0 mg/kg groups, partial responders were among the patients with the lowest normalized peripheral clonal expansion, particularly in CD8+ T cells.

Spanning cysteine to valine, the CDR3 consists of 13 amino acids. Just CDR3 DNA is preserved here, 39 bases in frame from base 1. Trimming takes 2 bases off V and 7 bases off J; junction bases not matched to a gene: 6. CDR1 and CDR2, looked up from the germline V gene, are SGDLS and YYNGEE. Patients with autoimmune disease history or receiving systemic immunosuppression were excluded from the trial. Peripheral blood for TCR sequencing was collected from all dose cohorts at baseline, on cycle 4 day 1, and on cycle 7 day 1. Samples came from an open-label, multicenter, first-in-human phase I dose-escalation trial of ivuxolimab. The trial enrolled adults with locally advanced or metastatic head and neck squamous cell, hepatocellular, melanoma or renal cell carcinoma. CD4+ and CD8+ T cells were sorted separately from peripheral blood before TCR sequencing. Genomic DNA was extracted from sorted cells for sequencing of the TCRbeta CDR3 region. The immunoSEQ Assay was used to sequence the TCRbeta CDR3 regions. As stored in TCRdb, this immuneACCESS dataset retains in-frame rearrangements with V and J assigned. A fraction of the clones does not appear; measured against another copy, unresolved V genes explain less than half of the discrepancy, and the remainder lacks a known reason. The sample table lists some 42,000 clones, roughly four fifths of them with a count of one. The ten largest make up roughly 2.5% of the sample.

This sequence was found in an adult with an advanced solid tumor such as melanoma, head and neck, liver or kidney cancer. The chain uses TRBV9 and TRBJ2-7, and TRBD2 matches 7 of the central bases. The sequenced sample was CD4+ or CD8+ T cells sorted from blood, obtained in a trial of the OX40 agonist ivuxolimab. The CDR3 sequence is CASSVVTSWEQYV. The DNA reads as follows: TGTGCCAGCAGCGTCGTGACTAGCTGGGAGCAGTACGTC.